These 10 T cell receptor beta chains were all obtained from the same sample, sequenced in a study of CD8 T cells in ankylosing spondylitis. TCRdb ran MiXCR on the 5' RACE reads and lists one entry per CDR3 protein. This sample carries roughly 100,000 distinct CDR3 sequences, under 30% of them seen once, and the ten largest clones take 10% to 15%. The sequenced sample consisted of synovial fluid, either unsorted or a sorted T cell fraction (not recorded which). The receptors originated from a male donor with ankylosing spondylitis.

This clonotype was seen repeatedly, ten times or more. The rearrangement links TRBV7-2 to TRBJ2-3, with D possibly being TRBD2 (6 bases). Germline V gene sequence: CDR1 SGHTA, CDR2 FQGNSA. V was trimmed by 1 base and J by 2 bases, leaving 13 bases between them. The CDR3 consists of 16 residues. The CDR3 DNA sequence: TGTGCCAGCAGCTTAGTGGGGGGACTTAACACAGATACGCAGTATTTT. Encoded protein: CASSLVGGLNTDTQYF. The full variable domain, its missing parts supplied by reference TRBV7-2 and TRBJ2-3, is GAGVSQSPSNKVTEKGKDVELRCDPISGHTALYWYRQSLGQGLEFLIYFQGNSAPDKSGLPSDRFSAERTGGSVSTLTIQRTQQEDSAVYLCASSLVGGLNTDTQYFGPGTRLTVL.

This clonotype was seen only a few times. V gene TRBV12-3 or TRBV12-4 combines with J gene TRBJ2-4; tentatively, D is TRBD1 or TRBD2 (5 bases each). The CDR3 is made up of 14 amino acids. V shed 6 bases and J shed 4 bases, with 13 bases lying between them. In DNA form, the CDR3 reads TGTGCCAGCAGCCAAGGGACGGAAAAAAACATTCAGTACTTC. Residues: CASSQGTEKNIQYF.

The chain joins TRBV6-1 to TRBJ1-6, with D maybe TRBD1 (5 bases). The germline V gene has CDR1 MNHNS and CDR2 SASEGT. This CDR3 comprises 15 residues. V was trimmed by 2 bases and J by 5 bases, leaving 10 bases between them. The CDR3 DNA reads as TGTGCCAGCAGTGAAAGACAGAATCATAATTCACCCCTCCACTTT. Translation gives CASSERQNHNSPLHF.

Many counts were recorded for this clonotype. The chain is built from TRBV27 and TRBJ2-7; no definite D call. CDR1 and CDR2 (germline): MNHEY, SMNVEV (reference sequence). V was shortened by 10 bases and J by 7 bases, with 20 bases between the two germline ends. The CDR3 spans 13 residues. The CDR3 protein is CATQTLNPREQYF. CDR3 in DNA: TGTGCCACTCAAACCTTGAACCCCAGGGAGCAGTACTTC.

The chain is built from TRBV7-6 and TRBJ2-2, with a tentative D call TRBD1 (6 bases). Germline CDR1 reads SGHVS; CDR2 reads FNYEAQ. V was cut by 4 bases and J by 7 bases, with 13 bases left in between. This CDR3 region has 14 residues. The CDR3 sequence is CASSSQGYGGELFF. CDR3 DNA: TGTGCCAGCAGCTCACAGGGTTATGGCGGGGAGCTGTTTTTT.

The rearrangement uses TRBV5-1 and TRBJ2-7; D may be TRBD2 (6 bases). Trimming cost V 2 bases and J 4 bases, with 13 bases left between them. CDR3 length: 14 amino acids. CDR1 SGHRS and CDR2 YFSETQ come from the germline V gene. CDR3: CASSLLGSEYEQYF. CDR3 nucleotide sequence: TGCGCCAGCAGCTTACTCGGGAGCGAGTACGAGCAGTACTTC.

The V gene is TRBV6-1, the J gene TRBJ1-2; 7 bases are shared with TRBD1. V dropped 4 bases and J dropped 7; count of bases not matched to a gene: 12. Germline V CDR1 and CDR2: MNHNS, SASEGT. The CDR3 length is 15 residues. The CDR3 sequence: CASSVLQGPEGGYTF. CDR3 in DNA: TGTGCCAGCAGTGTCCTACAGGGGCCGGAGGGTGGCTACACCTTC.

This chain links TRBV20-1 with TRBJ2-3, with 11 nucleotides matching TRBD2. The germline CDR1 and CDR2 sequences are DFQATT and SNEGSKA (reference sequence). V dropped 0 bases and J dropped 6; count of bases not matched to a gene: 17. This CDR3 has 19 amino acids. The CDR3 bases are TGCAGTGCTAGAGATCCGAACCCGGGACTAGCGGCTCCGGGGGATACGCAGTATTTT. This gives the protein CSARDPNPGLAAPGDTQYF.

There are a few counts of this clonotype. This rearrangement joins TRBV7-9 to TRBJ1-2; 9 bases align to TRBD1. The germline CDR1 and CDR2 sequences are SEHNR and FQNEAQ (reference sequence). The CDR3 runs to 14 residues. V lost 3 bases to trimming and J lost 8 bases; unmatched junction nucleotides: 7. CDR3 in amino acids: CASSLPPGQGGYTF. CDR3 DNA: TGTGCCAGCAGCTTGCCACCGGGACAGGGCGGCTACACCTTC. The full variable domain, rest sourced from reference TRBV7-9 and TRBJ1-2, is DTGVSQNPRHKITKRGQNVTFRCDPISEHNRLYWYRQTLGQGPEFLTYFQNEAQLEKSRLLSDRFSAERPKGSFSTLEIQRTEQGDSAMYLCASSLPPGQGGYTFGSGTRLTVV.

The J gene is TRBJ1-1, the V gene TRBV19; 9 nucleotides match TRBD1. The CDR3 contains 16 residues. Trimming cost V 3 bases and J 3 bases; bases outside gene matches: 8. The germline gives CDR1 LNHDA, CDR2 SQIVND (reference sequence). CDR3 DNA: TGTGCCAGTAGTATTGGGACAGGGAGTATTCACACTGAAGCTTTCTTT. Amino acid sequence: CASSIGTGSIHTEAFF.